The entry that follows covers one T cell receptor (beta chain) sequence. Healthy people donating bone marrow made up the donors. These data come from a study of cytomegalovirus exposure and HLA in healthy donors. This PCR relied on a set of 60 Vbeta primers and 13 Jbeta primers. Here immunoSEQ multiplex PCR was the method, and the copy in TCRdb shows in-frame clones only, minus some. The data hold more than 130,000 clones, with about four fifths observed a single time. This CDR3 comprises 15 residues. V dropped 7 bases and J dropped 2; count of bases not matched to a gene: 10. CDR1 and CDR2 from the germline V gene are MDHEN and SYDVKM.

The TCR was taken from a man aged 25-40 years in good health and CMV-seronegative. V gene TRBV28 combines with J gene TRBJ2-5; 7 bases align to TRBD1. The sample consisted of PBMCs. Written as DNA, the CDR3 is TGTGCCAGCACCCCACCGGGGACAGCACAAGAGACCCAGTACTTC. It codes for CASTPPGTAQETQYF. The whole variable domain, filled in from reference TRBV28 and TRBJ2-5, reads DVKVTQSSRYLVKRTGEKVFLECVQDMDHENMFWYRQDPGLGLRLIYFSYDVKMKEKGDIPEGYSVSREKKERFSLILESASTNQTSMYLCASTPPGTAQETQYFGPGTRLLVL.